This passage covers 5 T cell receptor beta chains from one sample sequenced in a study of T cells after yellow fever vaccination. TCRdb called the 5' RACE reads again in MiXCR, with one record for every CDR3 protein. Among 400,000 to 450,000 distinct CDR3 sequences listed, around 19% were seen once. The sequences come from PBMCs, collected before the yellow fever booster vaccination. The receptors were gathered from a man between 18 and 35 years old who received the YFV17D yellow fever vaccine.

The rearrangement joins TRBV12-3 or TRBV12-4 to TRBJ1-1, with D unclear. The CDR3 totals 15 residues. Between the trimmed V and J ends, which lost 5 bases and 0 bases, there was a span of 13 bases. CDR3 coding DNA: TGTGCCAGCAGTGGGGATCATAGTATGAACACTGAAGCTTTCTTT. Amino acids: CASSGDHSMNTEAFF.

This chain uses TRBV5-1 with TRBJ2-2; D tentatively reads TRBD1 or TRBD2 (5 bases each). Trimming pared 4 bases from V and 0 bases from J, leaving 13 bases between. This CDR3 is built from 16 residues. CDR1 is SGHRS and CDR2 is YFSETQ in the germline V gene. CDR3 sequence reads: CASSPGRFSNTGELFF. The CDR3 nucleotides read TGCGCCAGCAGCCCGGGACGTTTCTCGAACACCGGGGAGCTGTTTTTT.

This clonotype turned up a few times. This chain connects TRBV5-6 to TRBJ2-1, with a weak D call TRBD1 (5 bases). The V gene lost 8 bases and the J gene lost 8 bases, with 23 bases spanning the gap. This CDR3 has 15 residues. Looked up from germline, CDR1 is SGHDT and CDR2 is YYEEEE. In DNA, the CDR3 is TGTGCCAGTAGTATCGGTCAGGGTTGGTTGGATGAGCAGTTCTTC. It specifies CASSIGQGWLDEQFF.

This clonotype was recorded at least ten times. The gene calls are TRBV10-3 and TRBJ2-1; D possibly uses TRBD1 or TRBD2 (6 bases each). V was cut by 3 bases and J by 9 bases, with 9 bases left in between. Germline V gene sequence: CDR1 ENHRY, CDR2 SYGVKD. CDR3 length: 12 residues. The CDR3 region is CAISDRGREQFF. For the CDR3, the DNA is TGTGCCATCAGTGACCGGGGGCGTGAGCAGTTCTTC.

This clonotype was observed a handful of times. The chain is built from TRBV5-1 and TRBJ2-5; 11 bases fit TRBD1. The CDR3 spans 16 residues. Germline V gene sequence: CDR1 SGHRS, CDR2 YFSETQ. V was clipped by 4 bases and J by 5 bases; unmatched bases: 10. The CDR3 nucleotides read TGCGCCAGCAGCATAACCGGGACAGGGGGTTTGGAGACCCAGTACTTC. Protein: CASSITGTGGLETQYF. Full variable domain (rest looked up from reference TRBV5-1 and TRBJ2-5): KAGVTQTPRYLIKTRGQQVTLSCSPISGHRSVSWYQQTPGQGLQFLFEYFSETQRNKGNFPGRFSGRQFSNSRSEMNVSTLELGDSALYLCASSITGTGGLETQYFGPGTRLLVL.